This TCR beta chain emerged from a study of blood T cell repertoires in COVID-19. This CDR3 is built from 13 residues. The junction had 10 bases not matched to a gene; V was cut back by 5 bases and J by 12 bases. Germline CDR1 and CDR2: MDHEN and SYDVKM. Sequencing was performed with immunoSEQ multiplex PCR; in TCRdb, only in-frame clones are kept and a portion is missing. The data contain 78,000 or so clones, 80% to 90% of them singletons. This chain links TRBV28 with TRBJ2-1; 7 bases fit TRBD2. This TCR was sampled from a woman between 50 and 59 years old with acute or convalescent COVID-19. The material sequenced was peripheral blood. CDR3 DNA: TGTGCCAGCAGTCCCCATGGGGGGGGACGGCAGTTCTTC. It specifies CASSPHGGGRQFF.